One and the same sample provided the 19 T cell receptor beta chains below, sequenced in a study of blood T cell repertoires in COVID-19. The repertoire was sequenced with immunoSEQ multiplex PCR; TCRdb's copy has only in-frame clones and lacks some. In the table there are about 180,000 clones, roughly 88% of which are singletons. Sample: peripheral blood. The receptors stem from an elderly woman with acute or convalescent COVID-19.

This chain joins TRBV7-9 and TRBJ1-1; 8 bases line up with TRBD1. Germline CDR1 SEHNR, CDR2 FQNEAQ (reference sequence). The CDR3 totals 16 residues. V trimming: 2 bases; J trimming: 7 bases; junction bases outside the gene matches: 12. In DNA form, the CDR3 reads TGTGCCAGCAGCTTAAGTTCAGGGGGCGGTAGAGGTGAAGCTTTCTTT. Translation gives CASSLSSGGGRGEAFF.

This chain links TRBV18 with TRBJ1-5, with 7 nucleotides matching TRBD1. The CDR3 has 16 amino acids. The germline V gene has CDR1 KGHSH and CDR2 LQKENI. Losses at the gene ends were 5 bases for V and 1 base for J; bases not matched to a gene: 8. The DNA for the CDR3 is TGTGCCAGCTCATCTTCGACAGGGTTAAGCAATCAGCCCCAGCATTTT. Amino acid sequence: CASSSSTGLSNQPQHF.

This chain joins TRBV7-2 and TRBJ2-3; 11 bases align to TRBD2. The V gene's germline CDR1 is SGHTA and CDR2 FQGNSA. The CDR3 extends over 18 amino acids. J gave up 9 bases and V 5 bases, and 19 bases lay outside the gene matches. CDR3 region: CASSTRTSGRSLGGTQYF. In DNA, the CDR3 is TGTGCCAGCAGCACAAGGACTAGCGGGCGAAGCCTGGGGGGAACGCAGTATTTT.

The chain links TRBV5-1 to TRBJ2-7, with TRBD2 matching 7 bases. The CDR3 sequence is 14 residues long. V trimming: 5 bases; J trimming: 3 bases; junction bases outside the gene matches: 8. Germline values: CDR1 SGHRS, CDR2 YFSETQ. The CDR3 spells CASRVSGVDYEQYF. CDR3 sequence (DNA): TGCGCCAGCAGGGTCAGCGGGGTTGACTACGAGCAGTACTTC.

With regard to this clone: Distinct nucleotide sequences in the sample also encode this CDR3. This chain connects TRBV27 to TRBJ1-1; TRBD1 might be the D (5 bases). Trimming took 3 bases from V and 4 from J, leaving 9 bases between them. Looked up from germline, CDR1 is MNHEY and CDR2 is SMNVEV (reference sequence). The CDR3 loop spans 13 amino acids. The CDR3 DNA follows: TGTGCCAGCAGTTTCCGGGGGGGCACTGAAGCTTTCTTT. This codes for CASSFRGGTEAFF.

The rearrangement uses TRBV18 and TRBJ2-2; D perhaps matches TRBD2 (5 bases). Germline V lookup: CDR1 KGHSH, CDR2 LQKENI. Trimming left V 3 bases short and J 6 bases short, with 17 bases between. The CDR3 runs 16 residues. CDR3 sequence: CASSPRQELRAGELFF. The CDR3 nucleotides are TGTGCCAGCTCACCGAGACAAGAATTGAGGGCCGGGGAGCTGTTTTTT.

This clone was seen only a few times. Written as DNA, the CDR3 is TGTGCCAGCAGTCTTAACAGGGAGGAGCTGTTTTTT. Protein product: CASSLNREELFF. The rearrangement uses TRBV12-3 or TRBV12-4 and TRBJ2-2, with D possibly matching TRBD1 (6 bases). Deletions cut 5 bases from V and 10 bases from J, with 11 bases between. This CDR3 region has 12 residues.

The J gene is TRBJ1-4, the V gene TRBV2, with a tentative D call TRBD1 (5 bases). CDR1 is SNHLY and CDR2 is FYNNEI in the germline V gene. With 4 bases removed from V and 5 bases from J, the gap between germline ends came to 11 bases. This CDR3 contains 14 residues. The CDR3 protein is CASSGGTENEKLFF. Written as DNA, the CDR3 is TGTGCCAGCAGTGGAGGGACTGAGAATGAAAAACTGTTTTTT.

In its sample, this clone was seen once. The sample carries other DNA sequences with the same CDR3. The chain is built from TRBV7-2 and TRBJ1-1, with D possibly TRBD1 on 6 matching bases. With 1 base removed from V and 2 bases from J, the gap between germline ends came to 8 bases. Per germline, CDR1 SGHTA and CDR2 FQGNSA. The CDR3 runs 14 residues. DNA for the CDR3: TGTGCCAGCAGCTTAGTACAGGGCAACACTGAAGCTTTCTTT. Translated: CASSLVQGNTEAFF.

The rearrangement links TRBV6-5 to TRBJ2-7; 9 nucleotides align to TRBD1. Germline V gene lookup returns CDR1 MNHEY and CDR2 SVGAGI. CDR3 length equals 13 residues. The J segment lost 5 bases and the V segment lost 6 bases, leaving 5 bases of the junction unmatched. CDR3 in DNA: TGTGCCAGCAGCCGGACAGGGGACCACGAGCAGTACTTC. Translating gives CASSRTGDHEQYF.

The chain uses TRBV15 and TRBJ1-3; 8 nucleotides match TRBD1. The trim removed 3 bases at V and 1 base at J, leaving 11 bases unmatched. The CDR3 is 18 residues long. Germline V gene lookup returns CDR1 LNHNV and CDR2 YYDKDF (reference sequence). The CDR3 reads CATSSQWTGSVSGNTIYF. CDR3 DNA: TGTGCCACCAGCAGCCAGTGGACAGGGTCTGTTTCTGGAAACACCATATATTTT. Using reference TRBV15 and TRBJ1-3 for the parts outside the CDR3, the full variable domain is DAMVIQNPRYQVTQFGKPVTLSCSQTLNHNVMYWYQQKSSQAPKLLFHYYDKDFNNEADTPDNFQSRRPNTSFCFLDIRSPGLGDTAMYLCATSSQWTGSVSGNTIYFGEGSWLTVV.

This clone appeared once. The rearrangement uses TRBV5-1 and TRBJ2-7; the match to TRBD2 covers 13 bases. V lost 4 bases to trimming and J lost 3 bases; unmatched junction nucleotides: 10. CDR3 length: 17 residues. Germline V gene data show CDR1 as SGHRS and CDR2 as YFSETQ. The DNA of the CDR3 is TGCGCCAGCAGCGCGGGTGGGGGACTAGCGGGAATCTACGAGCAGTACTTC. Its translation is CASSAGGGLAGIYEQYF.

The rearrangement uses TRBV9 and TRBJ2-1; TRBD1 matches at 9 bases. The germline CDR1 and CDR2 sequences are SGDLS and YYNGEE. With V trimmed by 4 bases and J by 3 bases, 11 bases remained unmatched. CDR3 length equals 17 residues. CDR3 nucleotide sequence: TGTGCCAGCAGCACGACAGGGGGGGACTCCTTCTACAATGAGCAGTTCTTC. Amino acid sequence: CASSTTGGDSFYNEQFF.

This clone was observed a single time. J is TRBJ2-7 and V is TRBV12-5; tentative D call: TRBD2 (6 bases). The ends were cut back, 7 bases at V and 3 bases at J, with 10 bases in the middle. Per germline, CDR1 LGHNT and CDR2 FRNRAP. The CDR3 is made up of 12 amino acids. CDR3 in amino acids: CASDRGSYEQYF. Here the CDR3 DNA reads TGTGCTAGTGACCGGGGGAGCTACGAGCAGTACTTC. Looking up the rest from reference TRBV12-5 and TRBJ2-7 gives the full variable domain: DARVTQTPRHKVTEMGQEVTMRCQPILGHNTVFWYRQTMMQGLELLAYFRNRAPLDDSGMPKDRFSAEMPDATLATLKIQPSEPRDSAVYFCASDRGSYEQYFGPGTRLTVT.

The J gene is TRBJ2-3, the V gene TRBV3-1 (or the pseudogene TRBV3-2); 12 bases map to TRBD2. The germline V gene has CDR1 LGHDT and CDR2 YNNKEL (reference sequence). This CDR3 has 16 residues. V trimming: 5 bases; J trimming: 5 bases; junction bases outside the gene matches: 8. CDR3 residues: CASSFRLAGAGDTQYF. In DNA form, the CDR3 reads TGTGCCAGCAGCTTCCGACTAGCGGGGGCGGGAGATACGCAGTATTTT.

Concerning this clone: This specimen includes other DNA sequences encoding the same CDR3. The rearrangement uses TRBV7-2 and TRBJ1-4; a weak D match, TRBD1 (6 bases). V was cut by 6 bases and J by 5 bases, with 10 bases left in between. The germline gives CDR1 SGHTA, CDR2 FQGNSA. The CDR3 contains 13 residues. This CDR3 is CASRRGTNEKLFF. CDR3 in DNA: TGTGCCAGCAGAAGGGGGACAAATGAAAAACTGTTTTTT.

The rearrangement uses TRBV2 and TRBJ1-5, with a possible D match to TRBD1 (6 bases). V was cut by 6 bases and J by 4 bases, with 13 bases left in between. The CDR3 covers 14 residues. Germline V gene data show CDR1 as SNHLY and CDR2 as FYNNEI. CDR3 DNA: TGTGCCAGCAGGATTACAGGGATTAATCAGCCCCAGCATTTT. As protein: CASRITGINQPQHF.

This chain links TRBV6-5 with TRBJ2-7; the D gene is possibly TRBD2 (6 bases). Germline CDR1 reads MNHEY; CDR2 reads SVGAGI. The CDR3 loop spans 15 amino acids. V lost 6 bases and J 0 bases, leaving 15 bases between the germline ends. The CDR3 bases are TGTGCCAGCAGCCGGGACTTTTCGAGCTCCTACGAGCAGTACTTC. Translated, it gives CASSRDFSSSYEQYF.

The V gene is TRBV7-2, the J gene TRBJ2-7; D might be TRBD2 (6 bases). The germline V gene has CDR1 SGHTA and CDR2 FQGNSA. Trimming removed 5 bases at V and 1 base at J, with 18 bases between. CDR3 length: 16 residues. The CDR3 sequence is CASSPSRGRLSYEQYF. CDR3 nucleotides: TGTGCCAGCAGCCCGTCGCGGGGCCGACTATCCTACGAGCAGTACTTC.